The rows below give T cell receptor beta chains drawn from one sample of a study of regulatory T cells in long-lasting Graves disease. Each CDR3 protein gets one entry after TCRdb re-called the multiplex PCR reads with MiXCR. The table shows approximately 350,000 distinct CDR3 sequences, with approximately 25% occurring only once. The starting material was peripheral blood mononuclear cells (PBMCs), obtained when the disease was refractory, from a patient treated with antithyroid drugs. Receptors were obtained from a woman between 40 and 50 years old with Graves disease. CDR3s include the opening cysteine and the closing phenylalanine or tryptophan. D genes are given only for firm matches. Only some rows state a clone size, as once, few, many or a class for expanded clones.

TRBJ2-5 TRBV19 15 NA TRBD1 CASSLLLDRVETQYF TGTGCCAGTAGTCTTCTCTTGGACAGGGTCGAGACCCAGTACTTC
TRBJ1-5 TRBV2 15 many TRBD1 CASSLNTGGNQPQHF TGTGCCAGCAGTCTTAACACAGGGGGCAATCAGCCCCAGCATTTT
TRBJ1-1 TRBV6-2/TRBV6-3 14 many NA CASSYSPGDDVIFF TGTGCCAGCAGTTACTCGCCAGGGGACGACGTTATCTTCTTT
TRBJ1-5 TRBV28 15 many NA CASSVPDTINQPQHF TGTGCCAGCAGCGTACCGGACACAATCAATCAGCCCCAGCATTTT
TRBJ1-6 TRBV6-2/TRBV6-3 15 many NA CASKQGRSYNSPLHF TGTGCCAGCAAACAGGGAAGGTCCTATAATTCACCCCTCCACTTT
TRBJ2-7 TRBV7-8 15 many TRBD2 CASSVSTGGIYEQYF TGTGCCAGCAGCGTATCAACGGGAGGGATCTACGAGCAGTACTTC
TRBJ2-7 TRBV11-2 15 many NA CASSLRVYGSPEQYF TGTGCCAGCAGTCTTCGGGTGTACGGCTCACCCGAGCAGTACTTC
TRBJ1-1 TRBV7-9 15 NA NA CASSLPGGFGTEAFF TGTGCCAGCAGCTTACCCGGGGGGTTCGGCACTGAAGCTTTCTTT
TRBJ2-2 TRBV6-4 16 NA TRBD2 CASSSRLAGESGELFF TGTGCCAGCAGTTCACGACTAGCGGGAGAGTCCGGGGAGCTGTTTTTT
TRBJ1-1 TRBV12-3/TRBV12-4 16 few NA CANSLTWGRGDTEAFF TGTGCCAACAGCCTAACGTGGGGAAGAGGGGACACTGAAGCTTTCTTT
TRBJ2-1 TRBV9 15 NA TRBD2 CASSVGTSPSFEQFF TGTGCCAGCAGCGTAGGGACTAGCCCCTCTTTTGAGCAGTTCTTC
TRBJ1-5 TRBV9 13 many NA CASSVDHNQPQHF TGTGCCAGCAGCGTAGACCACAATCAGCCCCAGCATTTT
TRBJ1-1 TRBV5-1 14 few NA CASSPFSTGSEAFF TGCGCCAGCAGCCCATTTTCAACAGGGTCTGAAGCTTTCTTT
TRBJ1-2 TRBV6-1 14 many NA CASRGDYRSRGYTF TGTGCCAGCAGGGGGGACTACAGGAGCCGAGGCTACACCTTC
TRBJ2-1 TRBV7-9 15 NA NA CASSPLGERYNEQFF TGTGCCAGCAGCCCCCTAGGAGAGAGGTACAATGAGCAGTTCTTC
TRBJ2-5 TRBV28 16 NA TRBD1 CASSQPTGTGKETQYF TGCGCCAGCAGCCAACCCACCGGGACAGGGAAGGAGACCCAGTACTTC
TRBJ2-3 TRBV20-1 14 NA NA CSAPRQYPTDTQYF TGCAGTGCTCCCCGCCAATACCCCACAGATACGCAGTATTTT
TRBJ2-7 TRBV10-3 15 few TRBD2 CAISYGTSGTGEQYF TGTGCCATCAGTTACGGGACTAGCGGGACCGGGGAGCAGTACTTC
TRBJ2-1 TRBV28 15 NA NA CASSLLALKGHEQFF TGTGCCAGCAGTTTATTGGCCCTTAAGGGGCATGAGCAGTTCTTC
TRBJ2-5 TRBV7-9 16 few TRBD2 CASSGTSGPGGRTQYF TGTGCCAGCAGCGGGACTAGCGGGCCCGGTGGACGGACCCAGTACTTC
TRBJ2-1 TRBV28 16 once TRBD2 CASSSGLAGVNYEQFF TGTGCCAGCAGTTCGGGACTAGCGGGAGTTAACTATGAGCAGTTCTTC
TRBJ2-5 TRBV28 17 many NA CASSYPPGRDEGETQYF TGTGCCAGCAGTTACCCCCCTGGGCGGGACGAAGGAGAGACCCAGTACTTC
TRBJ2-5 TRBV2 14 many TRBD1 CASRRTGGTETQYF TGTGCCAGCAGGAGGACAGGGGGCACAGAGACCCAGTACTTC
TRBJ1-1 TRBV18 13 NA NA CASSLNTNTEAFF TGTGCCAGCTCCCTCAATACCAACACTGAAGCTTTCTTT
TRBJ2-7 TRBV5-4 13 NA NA CASSTGIGAEQYF TGTGCCAGCAGTACAGGGATAGGGGCAGAGCAGTACTTC
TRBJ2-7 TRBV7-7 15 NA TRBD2 CASSPSVVAGAEQYF TGTGCTAGCAGCCCCTCAGTGGTAGCGGGAGCCGAGCAGTACTTC
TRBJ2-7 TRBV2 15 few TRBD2 CASSAGTSSSYEQYF TGTGCCAGCAGTGCCGGGACTAGCAGCTCCTACGAGCAGTACTTC
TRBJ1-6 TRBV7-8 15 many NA CASIGAGRYNSPLHF TGTGCCAGCATCGGCGCGGGAAGATATAATTCACCCCTCCACTTT
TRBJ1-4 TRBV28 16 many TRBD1 CASSSQGARYLKKLFF TGTGCCAGCAGTTCACAGGGGGCGAGGTATTTGAAGAAACTGTTTTTT
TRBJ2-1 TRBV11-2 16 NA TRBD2 CASSSTAGGQLNEQFF TGTGCCAGCAGCTCGACAGCGGGAGGGCAATTAAATGAGCAGTTCTTC
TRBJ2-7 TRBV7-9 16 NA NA CASSSFIAATYYEQYF TGTGCCAGCAGCTCGTTCATAGCGGCAACTTACTACGAGCAGTACTTC
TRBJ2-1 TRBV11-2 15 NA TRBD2 CASTRAGVTNNEQFF TGTGCCAGCACCCGAGCGGGAGTAACAAACAATGAGCAGTTCTTC
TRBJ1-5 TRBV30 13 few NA CAWTDVPGRPQHF TGTGCCTGGACCGATGTCCCGGGCCGGCCCCAGCATTTT
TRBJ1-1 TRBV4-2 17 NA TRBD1 CASSHPIDRVSGTEAFF TGTGCCAGCAGCCATCCCATAGACAGGGTCAGTGGCACTGAAGCTTTCTTT
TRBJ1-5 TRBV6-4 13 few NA CASSSDSYQPQHF TGTGCCAGCAGTTCGGATAGTTATCAGCCCCAGCATTTT
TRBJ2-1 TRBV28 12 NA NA CAGGQRHNEQFF TGTGCCGGGGGACAACGACACAATGAGCAGTTCTTC
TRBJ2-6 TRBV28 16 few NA CASSLRRLSGANVLTF TGTGCCAGCAGTTTACGCCGGCTCTCTGGGGCCAACGTCCTGACTTTC
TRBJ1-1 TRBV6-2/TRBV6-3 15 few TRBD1 CASSFRPGGGSEAFF TGTGCCAGCAGTTTCCGTCCAGGGGGCGGAAGTGAAGCTTTCTTT
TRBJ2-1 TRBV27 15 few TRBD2 CASSLVSGSPYEQFF TGTGCCAGCAGTTTAGTCAGCGGGAGCCCATATGAGCAGTTCTTC
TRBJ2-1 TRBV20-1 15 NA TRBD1 CSARDPRGPYNEQFF TGCAGTGCTAGAGATCCAAGGGGGCCCTACAATGAGCAGTTCTTC
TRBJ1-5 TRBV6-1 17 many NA CASSPFGGGTGNQPQHF TGTGCCAGCAGTCCGTTCGGAGGGGGTACTGGCAATCAGCCCCAGCATTTT
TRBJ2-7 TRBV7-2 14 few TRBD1 CASSGPGQGYEQYF TGTGCCAGCAGCGGCCCGGGACAGGGATACGAGCAGTACTTC
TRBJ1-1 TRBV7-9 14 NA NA CASSLAPRNTEAFF TGTGCCAGCAGCTTAGCGCCAAGGAACACTGAAGCTTTCTTT
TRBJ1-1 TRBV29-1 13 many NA CSVGDVEGAEAFF TGCAGCGTGGGTGACGTCGAGGGCGCTGAAGCTTTCTTT
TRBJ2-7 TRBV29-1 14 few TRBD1 CSVGQGSSLYEQYF TGCAGCGTTGGACAGGGGAGTTCCCTCTACGAGCAGTACTTC
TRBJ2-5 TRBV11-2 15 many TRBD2 CASSLDGRALETQYF TGTGCCAGCAGCTTAGATGGGAGGGCTTTGGAGACCCAGTACTTC
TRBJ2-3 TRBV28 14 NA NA CASTTPPGHHTQYF TGTGCCAGCACCACCCCCCCGGGACACCATACGCAGTATTTT
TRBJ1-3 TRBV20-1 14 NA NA CSAPFPASGNTIYF TGCAGTGCTCCTTTCCCCGCGAGTGGAAACACCATATATTTT
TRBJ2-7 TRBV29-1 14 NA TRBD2 CSTKASGSSYEQYF TGCAGCACAAAGGCTAGCGGGAGTTCGTACGAGCAGTACTTC
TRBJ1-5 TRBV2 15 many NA CASSEGWQGNQPQHF TGTGCCAGCAGTGAAGGGTGGCAGGGCAATCAGCCCCAGCATTTT
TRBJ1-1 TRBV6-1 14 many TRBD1 CASSVGQGAPEAFF TGTGCCAGCAGCGTGGGACAGGGAGCCCCTGAAGCTTTCTTT
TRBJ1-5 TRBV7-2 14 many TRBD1 CASSLRRQGQRKHF TGTGCCAGCAGCTTGAGAAGACAGGGACAACGGAAGCATTTT
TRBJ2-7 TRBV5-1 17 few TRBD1 CASNRDRGAPSSYEQYF TGCGCCAGTAACCGGGACAGGGGCGCCCCGAGCTCCTACGAGCAGTACTTC